This T cell receptor beta chain was sequenced in a study of CD8+CD57+ T cells in acquired aplastic anemia listed by TCRdb under 2018. Notes on the research overall: On average, sorted CD4+ and CD8+ cells yielded about 3 ug of extracted DNA, with a range of 0.2 to 27.4 ug. CD8+CD57+ expansion was defined as frequency above the mean frequency observed in healthy subjects. General study outcomes and caveats: No significant difference in CD8+ Simpson's diversity was found between patients and healthy controls (P=0.060). Twenty-nine CD8+ CDR3 sequences were found in both patients and controls but appeared to be highly expressed in patients and within the immunodominant clones of the patients.

TCR beta VDJ combination and CDR3 sequence profiling used genomic DNA as the template. An Illumina HiSeq 2000 was the platform used for TCR repertoire sequencing. In the source study's methods: TRBV/TRBJ rearrangement plots, CDR3 size and DJ length profiles, and Simpson's diversity index were used to assess repertoires. The immunodominant clone was defined as the most abundant DNA sequence in deep sequencing data. CDR3 amino acid sequences were checked for sharing across subjects and were also compared against the VDJdb database and published repertoires. The raw public data were reprocessed by TCRdb itself: fastp quality trimming at Q25, MiXCR clonotype calling, in-frame beta chains only. Rows are combined by CDR3 protein, so each entry shows the most common genes and DNA. These V and J calls rely on TCRdb rather than the paper's analysis. Here the sample has around 430,000 distinct CDR3 sequences; around 30% occur a single time. 0.82% of the sample is taken by the ten largest.

A few counts support this clonotype. What this receptor recognizes is not known. An end of the junction differs from the germline gene, which may be a read error. Measured from the cysteine to the phenylalanine, the CDR3 is 16 residues long. CDR3 DNA is the only sequence kept; it has 48 bases, read in frame from the first base. The germline V gene (reference sequence) provides CDR1 LNHNV and CDR2 YYDKDF. The patients picked for sequencing were ones in whom flow cytometry had shown an expansion of CD8+CD57+ cells. All patients had severe acquired aplastic anemia diagnosed by International Study of Aplastic Anemia and Agranulocytosis and Camitta criteria. No patient had received any therapy when blood was sampled. In this study, sorted CD4+ and CD8+ T cells from the blood of healthy subjects and of severe aplastic anemia patients had their TCR repertoires deep-sequenced. In the USA, patient enrollment took place under clinicaltrials.gov protocols 00001620, 01623167, 00001397, 00071045, 00081523 and 00961064. Ficoll-Paque density gradient centrifugation was used to isolate peripheral blood mononuclear cells. Before DNA extraction, CD4+ and CD8+ T cells were sorted with FACS or magnetic beads.

The sample comprised sorted CD4+, CD8+, or CD8+CD57+ T cells (not recorded which) from PBMCs. The TCR originated in a human donor with aplastic anemia. Rearrangement joined TRBV15 to TRBJ1-1; a tentative D match to TRBD1 spans 6 bases. The CDR3 in this case is CATGRTTQGQNTEAFF. The DNA reads as follows: TGTGCCACCGGCAGAACCACACAGGGACAGAACACTGAAGCTTTCTTT.